This T cell receptor (beta chain) was identified during a study of blood T cell repertoires in COVID-19. Study-wide context: T cells, B-cell-depleted T cells, or PBMCs provided the cDNA or gDNA that served as material.

The CDR3 loop spans 19 amino acids. Authors' analysis steps: Estimation of nucleated cell counts relied on the amplification of reference gene primers. Sequenced by immunoSEQ multiplex PCR; TCRdb stores in-frame clones only, minus some. The V and J calls and clone size are taken from that table; D and trimming were inferred from the DNA. Among about 210,000 clones listed, over 80% were seen once. The chain links TRBV21-1 to TRBJ2-5; the listed D gene, TRBD2, was not tested against the DNA. TRBV21-1 is termed a pseudogene. The sample taken for sequencing was PBMCs or T cells enriched from blood (not recorded which). The source is a man between 18 and 35 years old with acute COVID-19. CDR3 sequence reads: CASSSTGTSGRADRETQYF. The CDR3 region has the DNA TGTGCCAGCAGCAGCACCGGGACTAGCGGGAGGGCCGATCGAGAGACCCAGTACTTC.